These 16 T cell receptor beta chains share one sample of origin, sequenced in a study of a mutant IDH1 vaccine in newly diagnosed glioma. Some clones are missing from TCRdb's copy, which holds only in-frame ones; the method was immunoSEQ multiplex PCR. This table has approximately 70,000 clones, 75% to 90% appearing once. These receptors' antigens are unknown. Regarding time point: week 23, last vaccination. Vaccination comprised doses that each held 300 ug of mutant IDH1 20-mer peptide, plus topical imiquimod. The specimen was PBMCs, collected from a glioma patient whose treatment included an IDH1 peptide vaccine. Receptors originate from a young man with glioma.

This clone was observed a handful of times. The gene calls are TRBV7-9 and TRBJ1-5; 7 bases are shared with TRBD1. The CDR3 sequence is 16 residues long. V trimming: 1 base; J trimming: 5 bases; junction bases outside the gene matches: 8. From germline, CDR1 is SEHNR and CDR2 FQNEAQ (reference sequence). CDR3 protein: CASSLGEGASHQPQHF. DNA of the CDR3: TGTGCCAGCAGCTTAGGGGAGGGGGCGTCTCATCAGCCCCAGCATTTT.

This clone was counted a single time. The chain employs TRBV6-5 and TRBJ1-3; D uncertain. Trimming shortened V by 0 bases and J by 0 bases, and 9 bases separated the two germline ends. The CDR3 covers 16 residues. CDR1 is MNHEY and CDR2 is SVGAGI in the germline V gene. Written as DNA, the CDR3 is TGTGCCAGCAGTTACTCGTGGGCAGACTCTGGAAACACCATATATTTT. Protein product: CASSYSWADSGNTIYF.

About this clone itself: The sample carries other DNA sequences with the same CDR3. This sequence joins TRBV6-5 and TRBJ2-7; D may be TRBD1 (6 bases). The CDR3 consists of 15 residues. Per the germline V gene, CDR1 is MNHEY and CDR2 is SVGAGI. V lost 0 bases, J lost 0 bases, and 9 bases lay in between. CDR3 bases: TGTGCCAGCAGTTACTCTGGGGGCAGCTCCTACGAGCAGTACTTC. Translation: CASSYSGGSSYEQYF.

This clone showed up just once. The chain recombines TRBV11-2 with TRBJ2-7; maybe TRBD1 (5 bases). Trimming cost V 3 bases and J 4 bases, with 13 bases left between them. The CDR3 length is 14 residues. CDR1 and CDR2 from the germline V gene are SGHAT and FQNNGV. CDR3 protein: CASSFSQGQYEQYF. CDR3 bases: TGTGCCAGCAGCTTCAGTCAGGGTCAATACGAGCAGTACTTC.

The chain couples TRBV30 to TRBJ1-2, with D unclear. Trimming took off 0 bases at V and 2 bases at J, with 10 bases between the two ends. The V gene's germline CDR1 is GTSNPN and CDR2 SVGIG (reference sequence). The CDR3 length is 14 residues. The CDR3 coding sequence is TGTGCCTGGAGTGTACGAGGCAGGAACTATGGCTACACCTTC. It specifies CAWSVRGRNYGYTF.

CDR3 sequence: CASNLGGTGSYEQYF. The DNA of the CDR3 is TGTGCCAGCAACTTGGGGGGGACAGGGTCCTACGAGCAGTACTTC. The genes are TRBV11-2 and TRBJ2-7; 9 bases are shared with TRBD1. The J segment lost 1 base and the V segment lost 7 bases, leaving 8 bases of the junction unmatched. CDR1 is SGHAT and CDR2 is FQNNGV in the germline V gene. The length of the CDR3 is 15 residues.

The V and J genes are TRBV6-6 and TRBJ2-7; D assignment may be TRBD1 or TRBD2 (5 bases each). V was trimmed by 2 bases and J by 3 bases, leaving 11 bases between them. The CDR3 runs to 14 residues. Germline CDR1 MNHNY, CDR2 SVGAGI (reference sequence). For the CDR3, the DNA is TGTGCCAGCAGTTACGGGGGACGGAACTACGAGCAGTACTTC. Its protein product is CASSYGGRNYEQYF.

The J gene is TRBJ2-1, the V gene TRBV6-1; weak D call: TRBD1 (5 bases). CDR3 size: 14 residues. The ends were cut back, 7 bases at V and 2 bases at J, with 12 bases in the middle. Germline loops: CDR1 MNHNS, CDR2 SASEGT. CDR3 DNA sequence: TGTGCCAGCACTCCATTGACAGCCTACAATGAGCAGTTCTTC. Protein sequence: CASTPLTAYNEQFF.

The rearrangement uses TRBV4-3 and TRBJ1-3; D might be TRBD1 (6 bases). CDR1 is LGHNA and CDR2 is YSLEER in the germline V gene. This CDR3 is 19 amino acids long. Deletions cut 1 base from V and 0 bases from J, with 19 bases between. The CDR3 loop is CASSQVGTRHHSSGNTIYF. The CDR3 DNA reads TGCGCCAGCAGCCAAGTTGGGACAAGGCACCATAGCTCTGGAAACACCATATATTTT.

J is TRBJ2-1 and V is TRBV2; 13 nucleotides line up with TRBD2. The germline V gene has CDR1 SNHLY and CDR2 FYNNEI. This CDR3 is built from 15 residues. J gave up 8 bases and V 3 bases, and 4 bases lay outside the gene matches. The DNA for the CDR3 is TGTGCCAGCAGTGACGGGACTAGCGGGACAGATGAGCAGTTCTTC. The encoded protein is CASSDGTSGTDEQFF.

V usage is TRBV5-4 and J usage is TRBJ2-5; possible D gene TRBD2, 5 bases. V was clipped by 4 bases and J by 3 bases, with 10 bases between them. CDR1 is SGHNT, CDR2 YYREEE, per germline (reference sequence). The CDR3 is made up of 13 amino acids. The CDR3 sequence: CASSLARKETQYF. In DNA, the CDR3 is TGTGCCAGCAGCCTAGCACGCAAAGAGACCCAGTACTTC.

This clone was picked up a small number of times. V and J are TRBV21-1 and TRBJ2-7; the D segment call TRBD1 is taken from the table without a DNA check. TRBV21-1 is designated a pseudogene. This CDR3 has 14 amino acids. The CDR3 region has the DNA TGTGCCAGCAGCAAAGTCCCAGGGAAACACGAGCAGTACTTC. Its translation: CASSKVPGKHEQYF.

The V gene is TRBV7-2, the J gene TRBJ2-7; TRBD1 matches 8 bases. CDR3 length: 17 residues. Germline V gene data show CDR1 as SGHTA and CDR2 as FQGNSA. The V gene end was trimmed by 1 base and the J gene end by 3 bases; junction bases not matched to a gene: 11. The CDR3 region is CASSLDGPGTGLYEQYF. For the CDR3, the DNA is TGTGCCAGCAGCTTAGATGGCCCCGGGACAGGCCTCTACGAGCAGTACTTC.

In its sample, this clone was seen once. The rearrangement uses TRBV5-5 and TRBJ1-1; D might be TRBD1 (6 bases). This CDR3 is 13 amino acids long. V dropped 5 bases and J dropped 2 bases, with 10 bases sitting between them. Germline values: CDR1 SGHKS, CDR2 YYEKEE (reference sequence). DNA of the CDR3: TGTGCCAGCAGTTGGGACACAAACACTGAAGCTTTCTTT. Translation gives CASSWDTNTEAFF.

The V and J genes are TRBV7-8 and TRBJ1-6, with 7 bases aligning to TRBD1. The CDR3 loop spans 16 amino acids. Germline assignment: CDR1 SGHVS and CDR2 FQNEAQ. J lost 7 bases, V lost 1 base, and 7 bases had no gene match. The CDR3 sequence is CASSLEEGGTNSPLHF. The CDR3 DNA follows: TGTGCCAGCAGCTTAGAAGAAGGGGGCACAAATTCACCCCTCCACTTT.

The genes are TRBV6-5 and TRBJ2-7; D not resolved. V was cut by 5 bases and J by 3 bases, with 17 bases left in between. This CDR3 spans 15 amino acids. Germline values: CDR1 MNHEY, CDR2 SVGAGI. The CDR3 sequence: CASSPTEEANYEQYF. CDR3 DNA sequence: TGTGCCAGCAGTCCCACAGAGGAAGCGAACTACGAGCAGTACTTC.